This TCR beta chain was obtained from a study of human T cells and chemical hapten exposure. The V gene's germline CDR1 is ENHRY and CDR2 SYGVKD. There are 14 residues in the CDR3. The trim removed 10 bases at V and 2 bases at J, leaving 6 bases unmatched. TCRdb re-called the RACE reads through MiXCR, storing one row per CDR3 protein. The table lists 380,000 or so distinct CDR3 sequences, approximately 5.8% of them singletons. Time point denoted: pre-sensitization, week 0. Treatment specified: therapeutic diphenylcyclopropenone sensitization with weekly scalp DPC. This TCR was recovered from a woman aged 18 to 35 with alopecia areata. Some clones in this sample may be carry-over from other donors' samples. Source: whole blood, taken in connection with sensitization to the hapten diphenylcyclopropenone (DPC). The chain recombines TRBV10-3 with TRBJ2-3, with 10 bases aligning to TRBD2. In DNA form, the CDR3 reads TGTGCCACCTCTAGCGGGGGAAACACAGATACGCAGTATTTT. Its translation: CATSSGGNTDTQYF.